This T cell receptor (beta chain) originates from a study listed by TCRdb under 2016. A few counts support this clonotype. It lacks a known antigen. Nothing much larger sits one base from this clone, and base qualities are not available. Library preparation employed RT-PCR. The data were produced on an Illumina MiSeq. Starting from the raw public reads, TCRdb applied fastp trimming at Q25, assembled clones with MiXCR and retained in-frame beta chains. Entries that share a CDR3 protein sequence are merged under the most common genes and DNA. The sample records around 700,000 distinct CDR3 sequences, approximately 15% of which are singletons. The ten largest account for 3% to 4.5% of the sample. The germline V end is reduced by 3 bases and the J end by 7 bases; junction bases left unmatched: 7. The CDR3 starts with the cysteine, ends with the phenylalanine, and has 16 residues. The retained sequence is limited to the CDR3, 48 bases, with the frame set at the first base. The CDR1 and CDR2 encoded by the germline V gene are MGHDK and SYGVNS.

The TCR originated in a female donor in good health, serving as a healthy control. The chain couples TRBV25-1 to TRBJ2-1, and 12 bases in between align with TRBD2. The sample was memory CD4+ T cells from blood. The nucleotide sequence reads TGTGCCAGCAGTGAGGCTAGCGGGGGGGCATTGAATGAGCAGTTCTTC. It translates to CASSEASGGALNEQFF.